Shown below are 32 T cell receptor beta chains from a single sample sequenced in a study of T cells in Graves' hyperthyroidism and ophthalmopathy. Amplification yielded TCR beta CDR3 regions, with RNA transcripts as the source. A first-round RT-PCR of the TCR CDR3 used the HTBI primer set. One entry per CDR3 protein results from TCRdb running MiXCR on the multiplex PCR reads. The sample has approximately 330,000 distinct CDR3 sequences, roughly an eighth seen once; the top ten hold roughly 35%. Input material: blood. These receptors were obtained from a woman between 35 and 50 years old with Graves' ophthalmopathy.

This clonotype was recorded many times. The chain uses TRBV7-9 and TRBJ1-1, with 9 bases aligning to TRBD1. In germline, CDR1 is SEHNR, CDR2 FQNEAQ (reference sequence). The CDR3 runs 15 residues. V shed 2 bases, J shed 6 bases, and the junction held 7 bases outside the gene matches. The CDR3 reads CASSLTGQGLSEAFF. Written as DNA, the CDR3 is TGTGCCAGCAGCTTAACGGGACAGGGATTGTCTGAAGCTTTCTTT.

This chain connects TRBV28 to TRBJ2-7, with TRBD2 identical over 13 bases. The V and J ends lost 3 bases and 2 bases, in that order; junction bases with no gene match: 4. Germline loops: CDR1 MDHEN, CDR2 SYDVKM. CDR3 length: 16 residues. The CDR3 here is CASSFGLAGVAYEQYF. DNA for the CDR3: TGTGCCAGCAGTTTTGGACTAGCGGGAGTTGCCTACGAGCAGTACTTC.

The chain links TRBV18 to TRBJ2-5, with a tentative D call TRBD2 (5 bases). CDR3 length equals 15 residues. Trimming removed 0 bases at V and 5 bases at J, with 13 bases between. Per germline, CDR1 KGHSH and CDR2 LQKENI. The CDR3 nucleotides read TGTGCCAGCTCACCACCCAACCTCGGCGGGGAGACCCAGTACTTC. Its translation: CASSPPNLGGETQYF.

The chain has TRBV10-2 and TRBJ1-3; no clear D gene. The V and J ends lost 2 bases and 2 bases respectively, with 4 bases between them. Germline assignment: CDR1 WSHSY and CDR2 SAAADI. The CDR3 is made up of 13 amino acids. CDR3 amino acids: CASSEGAGNTIYF. The CDR3 DNA is TGCGCCAGCAGTGAGGGGGCTGGAAACACCATATATTTT.

This clonotype was observed at least ten times. The V call is TRBV11-2, the J call TRBJ1-5; 10 bases agree with TRBD1. Germline loops: CDR1 SGHAT, CDR2 FQNNGV. CDR3 size: 14 residues. After removal of 3 bases from V and 7 bases from J, the junction contained 3 bases not matched to a gene. In DNA form, the CDR3 reads TGTGCCAGCAGCTTGGGGACAGGGGACCAGCCCCAGCATTTT. It is translated as CASSLGTGDQPQHF.

This clonotype was observed many times. V is TRBV20-1 and J is TRBJ2-3; D might be TRBD2 (5 bases). Deletions cut 6 bases from V and 5 bases from J, with 12 bases between. This CDR3 is 12 amino acids long. Germline V lookup: CDR1 DFQATT, CDR2 SNEGSKA (reference sequence). This CDR3 is CSAVSAGDTQYF. DNA for the CDR3: TGCAGTGCGGTTAGCGCTGGAGATACGCAGTATTTT.

This clonotype has ten or more counts. CDR3 protein: CASSIKRYNEQFF. Here the CDR3 DNA reads TGTGCCAGCAGCATCAAACGATACAATGAGCAGTTCTTC. The V call is TRBV7-8, the J call TRBJ2-1; D gene unclear. Germline-derived CDR1 and CDR2 are SGHVS and FQNEAQ. V was shortened by 5 bases and J by 4 bases, with 9 bases between the two germline ends. The CDR3 consists of 13 residues.

This clonotype was seen repeatedly, ten times or more. This chain links TRBV20-1 with TRBJ2-3; no clear D gene. The CDR3 has 12 residues. The germline CDR1 and CDR2 sequences are DFQATT and SNEGSKA (reference sequence). CDR3 coding DNA: TGCACCACGGGCCCCCTGGGAGATACGCAGTATTTT. It specifies CTTGPLGDTQYF.

This clonotype has at least ten counts. V is TRBV24-1 and J is TRBJ2-3, with 10 bases fitting TRBD2. V shed 3 bases, J shed 3 bases, and the junction held 2 bases outside the gene matches. In germline, CDR1 is KGHDR, CDR2 SFDVKD. The CDR3 is 15 amino acids. The CDR3 sequence: CATSDISGGTDTQYF. The CDR3, as DNA: TGTGCCACCAGTGATATTAGCGGGGGGACAGATACGCAGTATTTT.

This clonotype was detected ten times or more. J is TRBJ2-3 and V is TRBV12-3 or TRBV12-4; D is possibly TRBD1 (6 bases). The ends were cut back, 4 bases at V and 1 base at J, with 12 bases in the middle. The CDR3 sequence is 15 residues long. Here the CDR3 reads CASSSYRDRTDTQYF. DNA for the CDR3: TGTGCCAGCAGTTCTTACAGGGACCGCACAGATACGCAGTATTTT.

There are many counts of this clonotype. V and J are TRBV11-2 and TRBJ2-5; weak D call: TRBD2 (6 bases). Trimming cost V 4 bases and J 5 bases, with 17 bases left between them. Per the germline V gene, CDR1 is SGHAT and CDR2 is FQNNGV. The CDR3 totals 15 residues. The CDR3 nucleotides are TGTGCCAGCAGCTCAGACGGGGGAGCGGTCGAGACCCAGTACTTC. Encoded protein: CASSSDGGAVETQYF.

There are many counts of this clonotype. V usage is TRBV19 and J usage is TRBJ1-5; D is ambiguous. The CDR3 consists of 13 residues. Germline V gene sequence: CDR1 LNHDA, CDR2 SQIVND (reference sequence). V was shortened by 6 bases and J by 0 bases, with 6 bases between the two germline ends. The DNA of the CDR3 is TGTGCCAGTAGGCCGTATAGCAATCAGCCCCAGCATTTT. Translation: CASRPYSNQPQHF.

There are a few counts of this clonotype. The genes are TRBV18 and TRBJ1-3; unclear D gene. The CDR3 extends over 15 amino acids. Between the trimmed V and J ends, which lost 0 bases and 0 bases, there was a span of 6 bases. CDR1 KGHSH and CDR2 LQKENI come from the germline V gene. For the CDR3, the DNA is TGTGCCAGCTCACCACCCAGCCTCTCTGGAAACACCATATATTTT. It translates to CASSPPSLSGNTIYF. Combining the CDR3 with reference TRBV18 and TRBJ1-3 gives the whole variable domain NAGVMQNPRHLVRRRGQEARLRCSPMKGHSHVYWYRQLPEEGLKFMVYLQKENIIDESGMPKERFSAEFPKEGPSILRIQQVVRGDSAAYFCASSPPSLSGNTIYFGEGSWLTVV.

This clonotype was counted ten times or more. This chain joins TRBV10-2 and TRBJ2-7; 7 bases fit TRBD1. CDR1 is WSHSY and CDR2 is SAAADI in the germline V gene. J lost 2 bases, V lost 6 bases, and 4 bases had no gene match. CDR3 length equals 13 residues. Here the CDR3 reads CASRGQDPYEQYF. In DNA, the CDR3 is TGCGCCAGCAGAGGACAGGACCCCTACGAGCAGTACTTC.

This clonotype has at least ten counts. This chain joins TRBV7-2 and TRBJ1-2; D unresolved. This CDR3 has 14 amino acids. V gave up 6 bases and J gave up 5 bases, with 16 bases separating them. CDR1 SGHTA and CDR2 FQGNSA come from the germline V gene. The CDR3 spells CASRMGGSPYGYTF. The CDR3 DNA is TGTGCCAGCAGAATGGGAGGCTCCCCTTATGGCTACACCTTC.

This clonotype was recorded at least ten times. The chain is built from TRBV28 and TRBJ2-7; a weak D match, TRBD1 (6 bases). Germline values: CDR1 MDHEN, CDR2 SYDVKM. The CDR3 is 14 residues long. The V gene lost 7 bases and the J gene lost 1 base, with 14 bases spanning the gap. The CDR3 nucleotides are TGTGCCAGCACCGCGGTGGACAGATCCTACGAGCAGTACTTC. As protein: CASTAVDRSYEQYF.

This clonotype was counted between two and nine times. J is TRBJ2-1 and V is TRBV3-1; 12 bases are shared with TRBD2. Germline CDR1 is LGHDT and CDR2 is YNNKEL (reference sequence). The CDR3 totals 16 residues. The V and J ends lost 1 base and 8 bases, in that order; junction bases with no gene match: 6. The CDR3 loop is CASSQALAGGGDEQFF. The CDR3 DNA reads as TGTGCCAGCAGCCAAGCCCTAGCGGGGGGGGGGGATGAGCAGTTCTTC.

This clonotype was recorded many times. V and J are TRBV5-1 and TRBJ2-1; D uncertain. This CDR3 has 13 residues. The V and J ends lost 0 bases and 7 bases respectively, with 8 bases between them. Germline values: CDR1 SGHRS, CDR2 YFSETQ. CDR3 nucleotides: TGCGCCAGCAGCTTGGTCGGAGAGAATGAGCAGTTCTTC. It is translated as CASSLVGENEQFF. Looking up the rest from reference TRBV5-1 and TRBJ2-1 gives the full variable domain: KAGVTQTPRYLIKTRGQQVTLSCSPISGHRSVSWYQQTPGQGLQFLFEYFSETQRNKGNFPGRFSGRQFSNSRSEMNVSTLELGDSALYLCASSLVGENEQFFGPGTRLTVL.

The chain joins TRBV10-3 to TRBJ1-5, with D maybe TRBD1 (5 bases). Looked up from germline, CDR1 is ENHRY and CDR2 is SYGVKD. The length of the CDR3 is 13 residues. V was shortened by 10 bases and J by 4 bases, with 14 bases between the two germline ends. CDR3 residues: CATNTGGNQPQHF. The DNA for the CDR3 is TGTGCCACGAACACGGGGGGGAATCAGCCCCAGCATTTT.

Many counts were recorded for this clonotype. This chain links TRBV19 with TRBJ2-6; a weak D match, TRBD1 (6 bases). The V gene's germline CDR1 is LNHDA and CDR2 SQIVND (reference sequence). This CDR3 contains 15 residues. With 5 bases removed from V and 4 bases from J, the gap between germline ends came to 12 bases. The CDR3 reads CASSRDGTGANVLTF. CDR3 nucleotide sequence: TGTGCCAGTAGTCGGGATGGGACAGGGGCCAACGTCCTGACTTTC.

The chain employs TRBV9 and TRBJ1-3, with 11 bases identical to TRBD1. With 3 bases clipped from V and 3 bases from J, the junction kept 2 bases outside the gene matches. Germline CDR1 is SGDLS and CDR2 is YYNGEE. This CDR3 is built from 15 residues. The CDR3 reads CASSAGTGGGNTIYF. DNA of the CDR3: TGTGCCAGCAGCGCCGGGACAGGGGGTGGAAACACCATATATTTT.

This clonotype has a count of ten or more. The genes are TRBV9 and TRBJ2-7, with D perhaps matching TRBD2 (5 bases). V lost 4 bases and J lost 6, with 23 bases in between. The V gene's germline CDR1 is SGDLS and CDR2 YYNGEE. This CDR3 has 16 residues. The chain's CDR3 is CASSPTGSQSRVEQYF. In DNA form, the CDR3 reads TGTGCCAGCAGCCCTACCGGTAGTCAATCGAGGGTCGAGCAGTACTTC. The complete variable domain, with remaining parts taken from reference TRBV9 and TRBJ2-7, reads DSGVTQTPKHLITATGQRVTLRCSPRSGDLSVYWYQQSLDQGLQFLIQYYNGEERAKGNILERFSAQQFPDLHSELNLSSLELGDSALYFCASSPTGSQSRVEQYFGPGTRLTVT.

The table lists this clonotype with a few counts. V usage is TRBV20-1 and J usage is TRBJ2-1; 12 nucleotides agree with TRBD2. This CDR3 contains 19 residues. Germline V gene sequence: CDR1 DFQATT, CDR2 SNEGSKA (reference sequence). The junction had 18 bases not matched to a gene; V was cut back by 2 bases and J by 7 bases. CDR3 coding DNA: TGCAGTGCTAGAAGACGGACTAGCGGGAAGATCCGCGGCGGGAATGAGCAGTTCTTC. Translating gives CSARRRTSGKIRGGNEQFF.

This clonotype was counted only a few times. The chain links TRBV20-1 to TRBJ2-7; TRBD1 matches 9 bases. V trimming: 5 bases; J trimming: 1 base; junction bases outside the gene matches: 6. Germline values: CDR1 DFQATT, CDR2 SNEGSKA (reference sequence). The CDR3 sequence is 14 residues long. The CDR3 here is CSARTGGSSYEQYF. CDR3 DNA sequence: TGCAGTGCTCGTACAGGGGGCTCGTCCTACGAGCAGTACTTC.

For this clonotype: A clone one base away is much larger, so this may be a read error. The conserved phenylalanine or tryptophan normally closing the CDR3 is absent here, so this likely arose from a read error. The chain carries TRBV6-5 and TRBJ1-2; no reliable D call. There are 12 residues in the CDR3. CDR1 is MNHEY and CDR2 is SVGAGI in the germline V gene. The DNA for the CDR3 is TGTGCCAGCAGATACTCGATGAATGGCTACACCCTC. It specifies CASRYSMNGYTL.

This clonotype was seen many times. The chain couples TRBV19 to TRBJ2-1; D may be TRBD2 (5 bases). This CDR3 comprises 14 residues. The germline V and J ends were trimmed by 5 bases and 2 bases, with 10 bases remaining between them. The germline gives CDR1 LNHDA, CDR2 SQIVND (reference sequence). CDR3 sequence reads: CASSGLAPYNEQFF. The CDR3 nucleotides are TGTGCCAGTAGTGGGCTAGCCCCCTACAATGAGCAGTTCTTC.

Many counts were recorded for this clonotype. The V call is TRBV12-3 or TRBV12-4, the J call TRBJ1-1; D not certain. This CDR3 comprises 15 residues. V was pared by 5 bases and J by 0 bases, with 13 bases between. The CDR3 is CASSPYRLMNTEAFF. CDR3 bases: TGTGCCAGCAGTCCCTACCGTTTAATGAACACTGAAGCTTTCTTT.

This chain links TRBV3-1 with TRBJ2-7; D is tentatively TRBD1 or TRBD2 (5 bases each). This CDR3 contains 16 residues. Trimming left V 1 base short and J 1 base short, with 14 bases between. Germline CDR1 reads LGHDT; CDR2 reads YNNKEL (reference sequence). The CDR3 DNA follows: TGTGCCAGCAGCCAAGTACGCCAGGGAGTGTCCTACGAGCAGTACTTC. This sequence encodes CASSQVRQGVSYEQYF.

The chain combines TRBV25-1 with TRBJ2-5; tentative D call: TRBD1 (6 bases). CDR3 size: 18 residues. Trimming shortened V by 1 base and J by 3 bases, and 21 bases separated the two germline ends. In germline, CDR1 is MGHDK, CDR2 SYGVNS. The CDR3 sequence is CASSESPRQPKGEETQYF. The CDR3 DNA reads TGTGCCAGCAGTGAATCCCCGCGGCAGCCCAAGGGGGAAGAGACCCAGTACTTC.

A note on this clonotype: A single base separates this from a much larger clone, so it may be a read error. This chain links TRBV6-1 with TRBJ1-6, with a weak D call TRBD1 (5 bases). Germline V gene sequence: CDR1 MNHNS, CDR2 SASEGT. This CDR3 has 14 residues. V was clipped by 4 bases and J by 6 bases, with 10 bases between them. CDR3 sequence reads: CASSGQRVNSPLHF. DNA for the CDR3: TGTGCCAGCAGTGGACAGAGGGTTAATTCACCCCTCCACTTT.

This chain links TRBV19 with TRBJ2-7; 8 bases are a match to TRBD1. V was clipped by 5 bases and J by 5 bases; unmatched bases: 11. Germline CDR1 and CDR2: LNHDA and SQIVND (reference sequence). The CDR3 extends over 15 amino acids. The CDR3 is CASSPGGIEKNEQYF. The CDR3 DNA reads as TGTGCCAGTAGTCCAGGGGGCATAGAGAAAAACGAGCAGTACTTC.

This clonotype was counted ten times or more. The V call is TRBV10-3, the J call TRBJ1-1, with 8 bases fitting TRBD1. Germline CDR1 reads ENHRY; CDR2 reads SYGVKD. V was clipped by 10 bases and J by 0 bases; unmatched bases: 16. The CDR3 is 17 residues long. CDR3 residues: CATLPRGTGSMNTEAFF. CDR3 DNA: TGTGCCACCCTCCCCCGCGGGACAGGTAGCATGAACACTGAAGCTTTCTTT.